The next 6 T cell receptor beta chains were all read from a single sample in a study of T cells in Graves' hyperthyroidism and ophthalmopathy (dated by TCRdb to 2018 to 2020). Library generation was performed with multiplex PCR. For sequencing, an Illumina HiSeq 2000 was employed. The TCR beta CDR3 regions were amplified from RNA transcripts. The TCR CDR3 was subjected to a first round of RT-PCR using the HTBI primer set and the Qiagen OneStep RT-PCR kit. TCRdb's own reprocessing of the public reads used fastp at Q25 and MiXCR and kept productive beta chains. Duplicate CDR3 protein sequences are folded into a single record with the most common DNA and genes. In this sample the table shows roughly 740,000 distinct CDR3 sequences, 16% of which occur a single time. Around 7.7% of the sample belongs to the ten largest clones. The sequenced sample was blood. These receptors were obtained from a man aged 18 to 29 with Graves' hyperthyroidism.

The table lists this clonotype with many counts. The genes are TRBV28 and TRBJ1-2, with unresolved D. Germline V gene sequence: CDR1 MDHEN, CDR2 SYDVKM. The CDR3 totals 17 residues. V lost 2 bases, J lost 8 bases, and 24 bases lay in between. The CDR3 DNA reads as TGTGCCAGCAGTTTAGAATCGATGGAAGGCTTCGGTAGGGGCTACACCTTC. This encodes CASSLESMEGFGRGYTF.

This clonotype was seen repeatedly, ten times or more. This rearrangement joins TRBV6-2 or TRBV6-3 to TRBJ2-7; 10 bases map to TRBD2. V lost 2 bases to trimming and J lost 1 base; unmatched junction nucleotides: 8. The germline V gene has CDR1 MNHEY and CDR2 SVGEGT. The CDR3 runs to 17 residues. CDR3 nucleotides: TGTGCCAGCAGTTACGTCCCAGCGGGAGGGCCGTCCTACGAGCAGTACTTC. It specifies CASSYVPAGGPSYEQYF.

This clonotype was detected only a few times. The genes are TRBV5-1 and TRBJ2-1, with 7 bases fitting TRBD2. V trimming: 4 bases; J trimming: 9 bases; junction bases outside the gene matches: 13. CDR3 size: 15 residues. Germline V gene lookup returns CDR1 SGHRS and CDR2 YFSETQ. The DNA for the CDR3 is TGCGCCAGCAGCCTAGTGACGGGAGGTGAAAGTGAGCAGTTCTTC. This translates into CASSLVTGGESEQFF. Combining the CDR3 with reference TRBV5-1 and TRBJ2-1 gives the whole variable domain KAGVTQTPRYLIKTRGQQVTLSCSPISGHRSVSWYQQTPGQGLQFLFEYFSETQRNKGNFPGRFSGRQFSNSRSEMNVSTLELGDSALYLCASSLVTGGESEQFFGPGTRLTVL.

This clonotype turned up a few times. The genes are TRBV28 and TRBJ1-2; D may be TRBD1 (6 bases). The CDR3 runs 14 residues. Germline V gives CDR1 MDHEN, CDR2 SYDVKM. V was clipped by 3 bases and J by 4 bases, with 12 bases between them. CDR3 DNA sequence: TGTGCCAGCAGTTTCAGGGGCGGGGGCTATGGCTACACCTTC. As protein: CASSFRGGGYGYTF.

The chain joins TRBV4-1 to TRBJ2-7; no reliable D call. Germline V gene sequence: CDR1 MGHRA, CDR2 YSYEKL. Trimming removed 0 bases at V and 2 bases at J, with 8 bases between. CDR3 size: 14 residues. The CDR3 region has the DNA TGCGCCAGCAGCCAAGATGTGGCGACCTACGAGCAGTACTTC. Amino acid sequence: CASSQDVATYEQYF.

This clonotype was detected once. A read error may explain this, as a much larger clone is one base away. The chain employs TRBV3-1 and TRBJ2-1; 8 bases are shared with TRBD1. This CDR3 is built from 15 residues. In germline, CDR1 is LGHDT, CDR2 YNNKEL (reference sequence). This chain's CDR3 is CASSLPGQGYNKQFF. CDR3 in DNA: TGTGCCAGCAGCCTTCCCGGACAGGGCTACAATAAGCAGTTCTTC.